The 5 T cell receptor beta chains presented below share a single source sample, sequenced in a study of OX40 agonist ivuxolimab in advanced cancers. Library creation used the immunoSEQ multiplex PCR assay. Entries here come from immuneACCESS through TCRdb and include only in-frame sequences with V and J called. Some clones fail to appear in such tables; in the studies checked, an unresolved V gene covers under half of the shortfall, and the cause of the remainder is unknown. This sample comprises about 42,000 clones, 88% of them detected only once. The ten largest clones capture 13% of the sample. The specimen was CD4+ or CD8+ T cells sorted from blood, collected in a trial of the OX40 agonist ivuxolimab. The source is an adult with an advanced solid tumor such as melanoma, head and neck, liver or kidney cancer.

CDR3 region: CASRLLSSYNEQFF. Written as DNA, the CDR3 is TGTGCCAGCAGGCTACTAAGCTCCTACAATGAGCAGTTCTTC. The V and J genes are TRBV2 and TRBJ2-1; D gene uncertain. The CDR3 is 14 amino acids. Germline values: CDR1 SNHLY, CDR2 FYNNEI. V was clipped by 6 bases and J by 0 bases, with 9 bases between them.

The genes are TRBV7-8 and TRBJ2-5; D gene ambiguous. Germline values: CDR1 SGHVS, CDR2 FQNEAQ. This CDR3 contains 13 residues. With 6 bases removed from V and 5 bases from J, the gap between germline ends came to 13 bases. Here the CDR3 reads CASSLHPAETQYF. In DNA, the CDR3 is TGTGCCAGCAGTCTCCATCCGGCGGAGACCCAGTACTTC.

CDR3 sequence: CASSLHGGTSYEQYF. DNA of the CDR3: TGTGCCAGCAGCTTACACGGCGGAACCTCCTACGAGCAGTACTTC. The rearrangement uses TRBV7-9 and TRBJ2-7; no clear D. CDR1 and CDR2 from the germline V gene are SEHNR and FQNEAQ (reference sequence). V was cut by 2 bases and J by 0 bases, with 11 bases left in between. CDR3 length: 15 residues.

The chain employs TRBV9 and TRBJ2-1; D ambiguous. The germline V and J ends were trimmed by 0 bases and 0 bases, with 13 bases remaining between them. Germline lookup yields CDR1 SGDLS and CDR2 YYNGEE. The CDR3 spans 17 residues. CDR3 bases: TGTGCCAGCAGCGTAGGGGGTGGAGACGTCTCCTACAATGAGCAGTTCTTC. Translation: CASSVGGGDVSYNEQFF.

The gene calls are TRBV4-1 and TRBJ1-6; D ambiguous. CDR1 and CDR2 (germline): MGHRA, YSYEKL. Trimming pared 5 bases from V and 6 bases from J, leaving 8 bases between. CDR3 length: 13 amino acids. CDR3 residues: CASSSQTNSPLHF. The CDR3 DNA sequence: TGCGCCAGCAGCAGTCAGACTAATTCACCCCTCCACTTT.